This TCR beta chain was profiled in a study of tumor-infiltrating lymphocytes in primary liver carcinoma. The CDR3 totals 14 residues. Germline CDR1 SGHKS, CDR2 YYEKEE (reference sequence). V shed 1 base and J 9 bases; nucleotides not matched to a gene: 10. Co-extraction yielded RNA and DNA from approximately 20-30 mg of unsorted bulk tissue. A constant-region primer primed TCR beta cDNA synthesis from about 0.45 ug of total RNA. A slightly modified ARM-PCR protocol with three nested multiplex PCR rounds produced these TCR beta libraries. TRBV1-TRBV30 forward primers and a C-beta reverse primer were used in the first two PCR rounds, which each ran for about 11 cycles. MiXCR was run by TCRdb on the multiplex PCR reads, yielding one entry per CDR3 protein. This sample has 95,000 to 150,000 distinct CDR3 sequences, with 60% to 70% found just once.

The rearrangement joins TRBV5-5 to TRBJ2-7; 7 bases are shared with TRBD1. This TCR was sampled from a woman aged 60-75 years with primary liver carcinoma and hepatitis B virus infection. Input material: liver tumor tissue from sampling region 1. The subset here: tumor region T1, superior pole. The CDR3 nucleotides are TGTGCCAGCAGCTTGAAGGGGGCGTCTCAGGTGCAGTACTTC. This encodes CASSLKGASQVQYF.